These 25 T cell receptor beta chains share one sample of origin, sequenced in a study of naive and memory T cell subsets. The beta constant-region primer was an equimolar mix of two oligonucleotides covering TRBC1 and TRBC2. Four rounds of PCR amplified the ligated cDNA using nested alpha and beta constant-region primers plus SP2. TCRdb re-analysed the UMI-ligation and nested PCR reads in MiXCR, keeping a single row per CDR3 protein. The data show under 25,000 distinct CDR3 sequences, about 10% seen once. The specimen sequenced was central memory CD8+ T cells from blood. The receptors here all came from a human donor in good health.

This clonotype was recorded at least ten times. The chain is built from TRBV10-3 and TRBJ1-5; tentative D call: TRBD1 (5 bases). There are 13 residues in the CDR3. In germline, CDR1 is ENHRY, CDR2 SYGVKD. V dropped 2 bases and J dropped 7 bases, with 9 bases sitting between them. CDR3 amino acids: CAISERGLQPQHF. The CDR3 DNA reads TGTGCCATCAGTGAGAGGGGTCTCCAGCCCCAGCATTTT.

The sample holds a few counts of this clonotype. The genes are TRBV7-3 and TRBJ2-1, with 10 bases identical to TRBD2. The CDR3 is 14 amino acids. Germline V gives CDR1 SGHTA, CDR2 FQGTGA. Trimming cost V 5 bases and J 15 bases; bases outside gene matches: 13. For the CDR3, the DNA is TGTGCCAGCAGCGAACCCTCTAGCGGGAGAATGGTGTTCTTC. As protein: CASSEPSSGRMVFF. Supplemented by reference TRBV7-3 and TRBJ2-1, the full variable domain reads GAGVSQTPSNKVTEKGKYVELRCDPISGHTALYWYRQSLGQGPEFLIYFQGTGAADDSGLPNDRFFAVRPEGSVSTLKIQRTERGDSAVYLCASSEPSSGRMVFFGPGTRLTVL.

The rearrangement links TRBV7-8 to TRBJ2-1; D ambiguous. Germline V gene lookup returns CDR1 SGHVS and CDR2 FQNEAQ. The CDR3 contains 13 residues. Between the trimmed V and J ends, which lost 2 bases and 8 bases, there was a span of 10 bases. The CDR3 DNA reads as TGTGCCAGCAGCTTATCCATGTTCGATGAGCAGTTCTTC. This translates into CASSLSMFDEQFF.

The V call is TRBV15, the J call TRBJ1-2, with 7 bases identical to TRBD1. V lost 3 bases to trimming and J lost 2 bases; unmatched junction nucleotides: 3. The CDR3 is 14 amino acids. Per germline, CDR1 LNHNV and CDR2 YYDKDF (reference sequence). The CDR3 DNA is TGTGCCACCAGCAGTCCAGGGGGGAACTATGGCTACACCTTC. Encoded protein: CATSSPGGNYGYTF.

The V gene is TRBV5-1, the J gene TRBJ2-1, with TRBD1 matching over 8 bases. The CDR3 has 15 amino acids. V lost 4 bases to trimming and J lost 6 bases; unmatched junction nucleotides: 9. Germline CDR1 SGHRS, CDR2 YFSETQ. CDR3 nucleotides: TGCGCCAGCAGCGGGAGACAGGGGATCGTCAATGAGCAGTTCTTC. This codes for CASSGRQGIVNEQFF.

This clonotype was detected ten times or more. The chain links TRBV6-5 to TRBJ2-1; D uncertain. CDR3 length equals 16 residues. The germline V gene has CDR1 MNHEY and CDR2 SVGAGI. The V end lost 6 bases, the J end lost 0 bases, and 15 bases lay between the germline ends. The CDR3 nucleotides are TGTGCCAGCAGCCAAGACGCTTTAAGCTCCTACAATGAGCAGTTCTTC. It specifies CASSQDALSSYNEQFF.

This clonotype occurred a few times. The chain couples TRBV7-9 to TRBJ2-7; TRBD1 might be the D (5 bases). From germline, CDR1 is SEHNR and CDR2 FQNEAQ (reference sequence). The CDR3 runs 16 residues. V was trimmed by 1 base and J by 3 bases, leaving 16 bases between them. The CDR3 spells CASSLEQVTGFYEQYF. In DNA, the CDR3 is TGTGCCAGCAGCTTAGAACAGGTGACCGGGTTCTACGAGCAGTACTTC.

This clonotype has a count of ten or more. J is TRBJ2-1 and V is TRBV14, with 9 nucleotides matching TRBD2. The V and J ends lost 8 bases and 0 bases, in that order; junction bases with no gene match: 8. This CDR3 has 16 residues. Germline V lookup: CDR1 SGHDN, CDR2 FVKESK. CDR3 nucleotide sequence: TGTGCCAGCCAGGCGGGAGGGTCCCTCTCCTACAATGAGCAGTTCTTC. It is translated as CASQAGGSLSYNEQFF.

This clonotype showed up many times. V and J are TRBV4-3 and TRBJ2-1; D call uncertain. V dropped 2 bases and J dropped 2 bases, with 10 bases sitting between them. Germline V lookup: CDR1 LGHNA, CDR2 YSLEER. CDR3 length: 15 amino acids. The CDR3 sequence is CASSQFGVAYNEQFF. CDR3 nucleotides: TGCGCCAGCAGCCAATTTGGGGTAGCCTACAATGAGCAGTTCTTC.

This clonotype has just a few counts. The rearrangement uses TRBV3-1 and TRBJ1-1, with D hard to call. Germline V gene data show CDR1 as LGHDT and CDR2 as YNNKEL (reference sequence). Trimming removed 1 base at V and 2 bases at J, with 8 bases between. The CDR3 is 14 residues long. The CDR3 DNA reads as TGTGCCAGCAGCCAAGCCAGGTACAACACTGAAGCTTTCTTT. Its protein is CASSQARYNTEAFF. Full variable domain (missing parts from reference TRBV3-1 and TRBJ1-1): DTAVSQTPKYLVTQMGNDKSIKCEQNLGHDTMYWYKQDSKKFLKIMFSYNNKELIINETVPNRFSPKSPDKAHLNLHINSLELGDSAVYFCASSQARYNTEAFFGQGTRLTVV.

This clonotype has at least ten counts. The chain recombines TRBV28 with TRBJ2-1; 10 bases are a match to TRBD2. The length of the CDR3 is 15 residues. V lost 2 bases and J lost 7; bases outside the gene matches: 5. Germline V lookup: CDR1 MDHEN, CDR2 SYDVKM. For the CDR3, the DNA is TGTGCCAGCAGTTTAGCTAGCGGGAGTATGAATGAGCAGTTCTTC. Protein product: CASSLASGSMNEQFF.

This chain links TRBV7-2 with TRBJ1-1; no firm D call. From germline, CDR1 is SGHTA and CDR2 FQGNSA. The CDR3 runs to 14 residues. V was trimmed by 2 bases and J by 3 bases, leaving 10 bases between them. This CDR3 is CASSLRGWYTEAFF. In DNA form, the CDR3 reads TGTGCCAGCAGCTTACGAGGGTGGTACACTGAAGCTTTCTTT.

A note on this clonotype: Relative to the germline gene, one junction end is altered; a read error may explain this. The CDR3 DNA follows: TGTACCAGCAGTTCTTACAGGGACCCTGGGGCCAATGTCCTGACTTTC. It codes for CTSSSYRDPGANVLTF. The V and J genes are TRBV6-5 and TRBJ2-6; maybe TRBD1 (6 bases). The CDR3 is made up of 16 amino acids. The germline CDR1 and CDR2 sequences are MNHEY and SVGAGI.

The sample holds a few counts of this clonotype. The rearrangement uses TRBV7-9 and TRBJ1-2, with no clear D. In germline, CDR1 is SEHNR, CDR2 FQNEAQ (reference sequence). The V end was cut by 5 bases, the J end by 6 bases, with 25 bases between. The CDR3 extends over 17 amino acids. CDR3 DNA: TGTGCCAGCAGCCCTAAATGGCCGGGTTTGGATTGGGATGGCTACACCTTC. Its protein product is CASSPKWPGLDWDGYTF. The full variable domain, its missing parts supplied by reference TRBV7-9 and TRBJ1-2, is DTGVSQNPRHKITKRGQNVTFRCDPISEHNRLYWYRQTLGQGPEFLTYFQNEAQLEKSRLLSDRFSAERPKGSFSTLEIQRTEQGDSAMYLCASSPKWPGLDWDGYTFGSGTRLTVV.

The rearrangement joins TRBV6-2 or TRBV6-3 to TRBJ1-1; D is possibly TRBD1 (6 bases). The ends were cut back, 5 bases at V and 5 bases at J, with 15 bases in the middle. This CDR3 has 14 residues. Germline V gene sequence: CDR1 MNHEY, CDR2 SVGEGT. CDR3 residues: CASSIQGMRTEAFF. CDR3 in DNA: TGTGCCAGCAGTATCCAGGGGATGAGGACTGAAGCTTTCTTT.

This chain connects TRBV28 to TRBJ2-7; D is uncertain. This CDR3 region has 15 residues. Per germline, CDR1 MDHEN and CDR2 SYDVKM. Trimming took 4 bases from V and 3 from J, leaving 16 bases between them. The CDR3 loop reads CASSSYREAGYEQYF. The CDR3 DNA reads as TGTGCCAGCAGTTCCTACCGAGAGGCAGGCTACGAGCAGTACTTC.

The rearrangement links TRBV24-1 to TRBJ1-5, with D perhaps TRBD1 (6 bases). Germline loops: CDR1 KGHDR, CDR2 SFDVKD. CDR3 length: 14 residues. Between the trimmed V and J ends, which lost 5 bases and 7 bases, there was a span of 14 bases. Here the CDR3 reads CATSGSGAGQPQHF. CDR3 nucleotides: TGTGCCACCAGTGGGTCAGGGGCGGGGCAGCCCCAGCATTTT.

At least ten counts were recorded for this clonotype. The chain uses TRBV5-1 and TRBJ2-1; TRBD2 might be the D (5 bases). The CDR3 spans 14 residues. V was cut by 1 base and J by 6 bases, with 11 bases left in between. Germline assignment: CDR1 SGHRS and CDR2 YFSETQ. The CDR3 sequence is CASSLTLRGNEQFF. DNA of the CDR3: TGCGCCAGCAGCTTGACTCTCCGGGGCAATGAGCAGTTCTTC.

This clonotype was counted many times. The J gene is TRBJ2-1, the V gene TRBV7-9; D is possibly TRBD2 (5 bases). Trimming removed 5 bases from V and 9 bases from J, with 26 bases in between. This CDR3 has 17 residues. Germline V gives CDR1 SEHNR, CDR2 FQNEAQ (reference sequence). The CDR3 spells CASSHPFPNPSRGEQFF. CDR3 nucleotides: TGTGCCAGCAGCCACCCGTTTCCCAATCCAAGTCGGGGTGAGCAGTTCTTC.

This clonotype showed up many times. The chain recombines TRBV6-1 with TRBJ2-7, with D perhaps matching TRBD1 (6 bases). The V gene lost 3 bases and the J gene lost 0 bases, with 15 bases spanning the gap. The CDR3 length is 16 residues. Germline V gives CDR1 MNHNS, CDR2 SASEGT. The CDR3 is CASSDLDRTNSYEQYF. CDR3 DNA sequence: TGTGCCAGCAGTGACCTAGACAGGACCAACTCCTACGAGCAGTACTTC.

This chain connects TRBV6-1 to TRBJ2-7; D perhaps matches TRBD1 (6 bases). Looked up from germline, CDR1 is MNHNS and CDR2 is SASEGT. The CDR3 consists of 14 residues. The V gene lost 0 bases and the J gene lost 3 bases, with 9 bases spanning the gap. The CDR3 loop reads CASSEADRSYEQYF. CDR3 nucleotides: TGTGCCAGCAGTGAAGCCGACAGGAGCTACGAGCAGTACTTC.

V and J are TRBV3-1 and TRBJ2-2; TRBD2 aligns across 10 bases. This CDR3 has 21 amino acids. After removal of 0 bases from V and 3 bases from J, the junction contained 16 bases not matched to a gene. Germline CDR1 is LGHDT and CDR2 is YNNKEL (reference sequence). The CDR3 DNA reads as TGTGCCAGCAGCCAAGAGGTAGTGCCTAGCGGGAGAGGTTGGGACACCGGGGAGCTGTTTTTT. Protein: CASSQEVVPSGRGWDTGELFF.

With regard to this clonotype: The DNA is omitted, as the CDR3 cannot be located on it reliably, and the CDR3 follows TCRdb's listing. This rearrangement joins TRBV28 to TRBJ1-2. Germline CDR1 is MDHEN and CDR2 is SYDVKM. The CDR3 is 15 amino acids long, termini counted. CDR3 protein: CASSSSIGRVEGYTF.

This clonotype was picked up many times. The rearrangement links TRBV20-1 to TRBJ2-7, with 10 bases aligning to TRBD2. Germline values: CDR1 DFQATT, CDR2 SNEGSKA (reference sequence). V dropped 5 bases and J dropped 4; count of bases not matched to a gene: 11. This CDR3 has 15 amino acids. The CDR3 is CSAGETGTSAYEQYF. The CDR3 nucleotides are TGCAGTGCTGGCGAGACCGGGACTAGCGCTTACGAGCAGTACTTC.

The V and J genes are TRBV19 and TRBJ1-1; D is unresolved. CDR1 and CDR2 (germline): LNHDA, SQIVND (reference sequence). This CDR3 spans 13 amino acids. V dropped 2 bases and J dropped 7 bases, with 11 bases sitting between them. The CDR3 loop reads CASSIIGHFEAFF. DNA for the CDR3: TGTGCCAGTAGTATAATAGGGCATTTTGAAGCTTTCTTT.